A selection of T cell receptor beta chains follows, all from one sample in a study of T cell responses to AZD1222 COVID-19 vaccine. Generated by immunoSEQ multiplex PCR, the TCRdb table keeps only in-frame clones and is missing some. The sample yields some 140,000 clones, 90% to 95% seen once. The material was peripheral blood, obtained 28 days after the second AZD1222 dose. These receptors came from an adult who received the AZD1222 COVID-19 vaccine. Both conserved end residues are part of each CDR3. The order of the fields is clone size, V gene, J gene, CDR3 protein. Clone sizes are given selectively: once, few, many, or a class where the clone is expanded.

clone size: .
V gene: TRBV18
J gene: TRBJ2-7
CDR3 protein: CASSPAGLAYEQYF

clone size: .
V gene: TRBV9
J gene: TRBJ2-3
CDR3 protein: CASSLGTDTQYF

clone size: .
V gene: TRBV12-3/TRBV12-4
J gene: TRBJ1-3
CDR3 protein: CASIWGMVDTIYF

clone size: .
V gene: TRBV6-4
J gene: TRBJ1-2
CDR3 protein: CASSPMTGSIGYTF

clone size: .
V gene: TRBV7-8
J gene: TRBJ2-5
CDR3 protein: CASSFLRDPERETQYF

clone size: .
V gene: TRBV25-1
J gene: TRBJ2-7
CDR3 protein: CASSDGPGPTYEQYF

clone size: .
V gene: TRBV27
J gene: TRBJ1-2
CDR3 protein: CASSSRLYPYGYTF

clone size: once
V gene: TRBV30
J gene: TRBJ1-2
CDR3 protein: CAWSASHPVGGYTF

clone size: .
V gene: TRBV14
J gene: TRBJ1-1
CDR3 protein: CASSPVGEDTEAFF

clone size: .
V gene: TRBV7-9
J gene: TRBJ2-5
CDR3 protein: CASSPPGTPLETQYF

clone size: once
V gene: TRBV6-2/TRBV6-3
J gene: TRBJ1-1
CDR3 protein: CASSRGTEAFF

clone size: .
V gene: TRBV2
J gene: TRBJ2-5
CDR3 protein: CASSDSGERETQYF

clone size: .
V gene: TRBV9
J gene: TRBJ1-6
CDR3 protein: CASSVGTGTSPLHF

clone size: .
V gene: TRBV4-3
J gene: TRBJ1-5
CDR3 protein: CASSQDLRAGDSNQPQHF